This TCR beta chain was sequenced during a study of PD-1 blockade in classical Hodgkin lymphoma. Data came from immunoSEQ multiplex PCR; TCRdb stores just in-frame clones and leaves some out. The sample lists about 84,000 clones, approximately 91% occurring once. Looked up from germline, CDR1 is MNHNY and CDR2 is SVGAGI (reference sequence). The length of the CDR3 is 13 residues. V gave up 2 bases and J gave up 6 bases; unmatched junction bases: 4. Each patient experienced a relapse that followed autologous stem cell transplantation, and brentuximab vedotin exposure varied. V usage is TRBV6-6 and J usage is TRBJ2-7; the match to TRBD1 covers 7 bases. Sample: peripheral blood mononuclear cells (PBMCs), taken at baseline. The receptor comes from a human donor with classical Hodgkin lymphoma. CDR3 loop: CASSYGTGAEQYF. In DNA form, the CDR3 reads TGTGCCAGCAGTTACGGCACAGGGGCCGAGCAGTACTTC.